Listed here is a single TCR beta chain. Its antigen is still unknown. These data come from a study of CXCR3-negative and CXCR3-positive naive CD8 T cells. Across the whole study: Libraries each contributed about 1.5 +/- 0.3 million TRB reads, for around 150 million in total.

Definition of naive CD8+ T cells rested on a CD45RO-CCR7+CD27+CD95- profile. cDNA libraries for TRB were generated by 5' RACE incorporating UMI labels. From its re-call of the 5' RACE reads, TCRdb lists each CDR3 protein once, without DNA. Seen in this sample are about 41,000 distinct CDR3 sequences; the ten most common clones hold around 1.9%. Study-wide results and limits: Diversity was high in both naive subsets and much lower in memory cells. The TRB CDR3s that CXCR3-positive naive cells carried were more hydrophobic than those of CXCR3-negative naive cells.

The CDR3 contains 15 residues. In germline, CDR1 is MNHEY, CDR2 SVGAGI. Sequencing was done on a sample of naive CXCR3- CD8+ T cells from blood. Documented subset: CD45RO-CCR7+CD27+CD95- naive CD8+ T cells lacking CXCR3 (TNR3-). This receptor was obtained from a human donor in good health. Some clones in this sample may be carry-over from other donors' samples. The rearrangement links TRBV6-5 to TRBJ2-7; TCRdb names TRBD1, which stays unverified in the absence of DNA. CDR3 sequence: CASSEGQISSYEQYF.